This TCR beta chain emerged from a study of cytomegalovirus exposure and HLA in healthy donors (dated by TCRdb to about 2017). For context, the study as a whole: In an earlier analysis of 587 of the donors, roughly 300 Gb of sequence data and some 100 million unique TCR beta sequences from 180 million or so T cells were reported. Around 330 gigabases of sequencing data and around 90 million unique TCR sequences made up an early release that covered approximately 650 HLA-typed donors. Of the 300 to 500 genotyped donors, more than 75% were placed in the genetic ancestry cluster associated with self-reported Caucasian donors. The aim of the study was to test whether cataloging public T cell receptors could identify signatures of past pathogen exposure. The T cell repertoires of several hundred subjects were profiled by immunosequencing and related to cytomegalovirus serostatus. In addition to the first cohort of 500 to 850 subjects, a separate validation cohort of 120 different subjects was used. The study combined high-throughput TCR immunosequencing, statistical association of individual TCRs with disease status, and machine learning to predict cytomegalovirus infection status. In a later analysis, previously published TCR beta repertoires from hundreds of donors were re-analyzed and high-resolution HLA genotyping was added so that TCR occurrence patterns could be studied. Rather than drawing on any new phenotypic data, the later analysis identified candidate immune exposures from TCR beta sequences and the way those sequences occurred across donors. In an earlier analysis of more than 550 of the donors, high-throughput TCR beta sequencing was used to judge whether each TCR beta V gene segment behaved as functional or pseudogenic. Alongside the repertoire data, information on donor age, sex, ethnicity and CMV serostatus was compiled. A later genetic analysis used genome-wide SNP genotypes for about 65% of the 666 donors, treating that subset as a discovery cohort. All discovery cohort repertoires had been generated using a single sequencing platform. HLA typing included class I and class II loci at four-digit resolution. Typing coverage differed by locus: A, B, C, DRB1 and DQB1 were typed in about 620-630 donors, DQA1 in 522, DPA1 in some 600, and DPB1 in 472. A few DR-DQ haplotypes were treated as single units for association and clustering because of strong linkage in the cohort. Among 398 genotyped donors of the cohort, an average of roughly 230,000 unique TCR beta nucleotide sequences was sequenced per donor, of which about 19% were non-productive. General findings and caveats noted by the study authors: Because the 87-base-pair reads could not distinguish some IMGT-functional V segments, including TRBV6-2 and TRBV6-3, those segments were excluded. Assigning TCR associations to individual alleles was difficult when HLA alleles, especially DR and DQ, strongly co-occurred. A later genetic analysis reported fewer N-insertions in productive TCRs among donors in an Asian-associated ancestry cluster than the roughly 650-donor mean. CMV serostatus was the only immune exposure information available for the cohort. The cohort was sequenced for TCR beta chains only, and without alpha or paired-chain data the features that could be detected were limited. Broadly in line with IMGT annotations, most TCR beta V segments showed up in productive rearrangements about 87% or about 30% of the time in an earlier analysis of under 700 of the donors. Presence/absence analyses assumed roughly uniform sequencing depth across donors, an assumption that may not hold. The authors suggested that the approach could potentially be generalized to other disease states and immunological phenotypes. A few of the identified cytomegalovirus-associated TCR beta chains were confirmed in vitro to be specific for cytomegalovirus antigens. Because HLA typing was unavailable for some donors at each locus, only the typed subset was used in association tests. Several of the top co-occurrence clusters appeared to be linked to parvovirus B19, influenza, CMV and Epstein-Barr virus, according to a later analysis. Because counts were too low, about 18 rarely observed V segments, including chromosome 9 orphons, were left out of the earlier analysis of about 620 of the donors. Most TCR sequences were seen in very few donors, while some public TCRs were found in many individuals. Correlated functional status among segregating V segments might be attributable to linkage disequilibrium, but an unknown experimental factor could not be ruled out. A further reported finding was that TCR beta sequences accurately predicted the HLA-A and HLA-B alleles for most subjects in the first cohort. According to a later analysis, TCR association rates differed among HLA loci, with DRB1 alleles showing the most associated TCRs and HLA-C alleles showing the fewest. A cluster of highly shared sequence variants was judged likely to be a technical artifact of the sequencing pipeline. According to a later analysis, most CMV-associated TCR beta chains appeared to be HLA-restricted, and the HLA associations seemed to be driven largely by CMV exposure. A total of fewer than 200 TCR beta chains were listed by the study as associated with cytomegalovirus. V-gene and J-gene trimming of TCR beta chains was associated with a missense DCLRE1C variant in a later genetic analysis, and the association was replicated in an independent cohort. A later analysis found that HLA-associated TCR beta chains were more clonally expanded and had lower generation probabilities than equally common non-associated chains. In a later analysis, 15,000 to 20,000 TCR beta sequences were associated with specific HLA alleles at a false discovery rate of 0.05. The classifier was reported to diagnose cytomegalovirus status with high specificity and sensitivity in both the original cohort and the validation cohort.

Libraries were made using the immunoSEQ multiplex PCR assay. For the multiplex PCR, a mixture combining 60 forward primers for TCR Vbeta segments and 13 reverse primers for TCR Jbeta segments was used. The CDR3 region of rearranged TCR beta genes was amplified from genomic DNA with a multiplex PCR assay. The amplified TCR beta libraries were sequenced on the Illumina HiSeq System as 87-base-pair reads. In the authors' own workflow: Across the 600 to 700 repertoires, a later analysis counted 75 million to 90 million unique TCR beta chains, roughly 11 million of which were shared by at least two donors. Raw reads were error-corrected and collapsed into unique sequences by a nearest-neighbor algorithm in which closely related sequences were merged to remove PCR and sequencing errors. V, D and J gene segments were assigned by aligning CDR3 sequences to IMGT reference sequences. Each retained sequence needed at least a six-nucleotide match to both a V gene segment and a J gene segment. Rearrangements were called productive when the CDR3 lacked stop codons and stayed in frame with V and J; all others were non-productive. CDR3 was defined by IMGT convention, running from the second conserved V-encoded cysteine to the conserved J-encoded phenylalanine. The earlier analysis of roughly 590 of the donors excluded any sequence lacking an unambiguous match to a single V gene segment. An earlier analysis of roughly 590 of the donors called V segments functional above 56.7% productive rearrangements and segregating when the between-donor standard deviation exceeded 5%. A statistical classification framework was built to diagnose cytomegalovirus status from the catalog of TCR beta chain sequences. V and J gene assignment, in a later analysis, came from comparing TCR nucleotide sequences with IMGT/GENE-DB human TR gene sequences. In a later analysis, CDR3 sequences and most-parsimonious VDJ recombination scenarios were assigned using the TCRdist pipeline. In a later analysis, each TCR beta chain was defined by its CDR3 amino acid sequence together with its V-gene family, and reads without a unique V-gene family were excluded. To address suspected cross-contamination and a sequencing artifact, a later analysis removed roughly 640 highly shared, low-generation-probability nucleotide sequences. In a later analysis, a clonal expansion index was calculated for each public chain from normalized within-repertoire ranks of inferred template counts. A later analysis computed generation probabilities with a VDJ recombination model fitted to out-of-frame rearrangements, and checked the results against IGoR. Hypergeometric tests were used in a later analysis to score TCR-TCR, TCR-HLA and TCR-CMV co-occurrence, with a repertoire-size bias correction applied to the TCR pairs. To estimate false discovery rates, a later analysis permuted the HLA or CMV assignments 20 times. In a later analysis, co-occurring TCRs were grouped using DBSCAN, and TCRdist sequence similarity was added for clustering within HLA-allele-positive subsets. Repertoires with fewer than 30,000 or more than 120,000 public chains were left out of co-occurrence clustering, as were five repertoires with anomalous nucleotide sharing. TCRdb limited this immuneACCESS table to in-frame rearrangements with V and J called. A share of clones is missing; checked studies link under half to unresolved V genes, and the rest is unexplained. The DNA was the basis for D and trimming; V, J and clone size are from that table. The sample has 130,000 or so clones on record, 65% to 90% of them singletons. Jointly, the top ten make up under 3% of the sample.

On this clone: The clone's antigen remains unknown. Per-base qualities were not stored, and no clone one base away is much larger.

The cohort comprised some 730 healthy bone marrow donors. Cohort members were all nominally healthy when sampled, although unrecorded immune exposures were likely present. The donor was CMV seropositive and was included in the group of 250 to 300 seropositive cohort members. A peripheral blood sample was provided by each donor, and peripheral blood mononuclear cells were used for TCR beta sequencing. Genomic DNA extraction from the blood cell samples was performed with the Qiagen DNeasy Blood Extraction Kit. Inclusive of the bounding cysteine and phenylalanine, the CDR3 is 15 residues long. The only DNA kept is the CDR3, 45 bases in frame from the first base. V was cut back by 2 bases and J by 8 bases, leaving a gap of 18 bases between them. As encoded in the germline V gene, CDR1 is MNHEY while CDR2 is SVGAGI.

In this chain, TRBV6-5 is recombined with TRBJ1-1; D gene: possibly TRBD1, on 6 matching bases. The material sequenced was PBMCs. The TCR originated in a woman younger than 30 in good health and CMV-seropositive. The CDR3 is CASSYRDTRGTEAFF. The DNA sequence follows: TGTGCCAGCAGTTACAGGGACACCAGGGGAACCGAAGCTTTCTTT.